This T cell receptor (beta chain) was observed in a study of cytotoxic CD8 clonotypes in ibrutinib-treated CLL. Findings and limits, study-wide: Clonality went up at ibrutinib response and then declined back toward baseline at progression.

With respect to this clone: Its antigen is not identified.

The ends were cut back, 6 bases at V and 3 bases at J, with 7 bases in the middle. The germline CDR1 and CDR2 sequences are DFQATT and SNEGSKA (reference sequence). The CDR3 has 11 amino acids. Investigators sought sequencing depths of between 1 in 200,000 and 1 in 1 million T cells. Data came from immunoSEQ multiplex PCR; TCRdb stores just in-frame clones and leaves some out. In the table there are roughly 300,000 clones, approximately 79% of which are singletons. The specimen was PBMCs, collected at disease progression, from a patient treated with ibrutinib. This TCR was sampled from a human donor with chronic lymphocytic leukemia. This rearrangement joins TRBV20-1 to TRBJ2-3; D gene unclear. CDR3 amino acids: CSASETDTQYF. CDR3 nucleotide sequence: TGCAGTGCCAGCGAGACAGATACGCAGTATTTT.